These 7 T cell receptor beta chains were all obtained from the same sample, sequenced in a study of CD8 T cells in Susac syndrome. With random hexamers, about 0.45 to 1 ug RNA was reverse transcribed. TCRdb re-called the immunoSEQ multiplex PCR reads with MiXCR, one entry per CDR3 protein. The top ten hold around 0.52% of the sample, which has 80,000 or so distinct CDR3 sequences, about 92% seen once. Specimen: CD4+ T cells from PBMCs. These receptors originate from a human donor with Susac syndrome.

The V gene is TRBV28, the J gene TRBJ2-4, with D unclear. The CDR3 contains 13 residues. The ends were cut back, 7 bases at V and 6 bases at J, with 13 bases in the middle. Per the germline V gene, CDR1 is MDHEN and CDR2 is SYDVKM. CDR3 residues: CASTPTTLNIQYF. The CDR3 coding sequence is TGTGCCAGCACTCCTACCACGTTAAACATTCAGTACTTC.

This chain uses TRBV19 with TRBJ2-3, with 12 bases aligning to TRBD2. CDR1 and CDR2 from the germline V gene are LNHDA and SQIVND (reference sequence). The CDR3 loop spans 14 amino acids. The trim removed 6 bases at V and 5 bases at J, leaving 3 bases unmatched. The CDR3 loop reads CASRLAGGGDTQYF. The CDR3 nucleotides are TGTGCCAGTAGACTAGCGGGAGGCGGAGATACGCAGTATTTT.

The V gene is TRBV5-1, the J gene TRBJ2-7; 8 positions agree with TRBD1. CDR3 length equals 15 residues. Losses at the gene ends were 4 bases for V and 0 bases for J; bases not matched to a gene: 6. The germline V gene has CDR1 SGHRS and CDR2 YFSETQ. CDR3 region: CASSPGTGRSYEQYF. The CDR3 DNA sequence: TGCGCCAGCAGCCCAGGGACAGGACGCTCCTACGAGCAGTACTTC. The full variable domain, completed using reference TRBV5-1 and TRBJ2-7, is KAGVTQTPRYLIKTRGQQVTLSCSPISGHRSVSWYQQTPGQGLQFLFEYFSETQRNKGNFPGRFSGRQFSNSRSEMNVSTLELGDSALYLCASSPGTGRSYEQYFGPGTRLTVT.

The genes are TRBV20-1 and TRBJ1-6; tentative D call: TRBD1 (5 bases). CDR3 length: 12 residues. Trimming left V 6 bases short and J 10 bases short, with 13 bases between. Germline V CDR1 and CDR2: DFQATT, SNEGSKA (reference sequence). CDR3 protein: CSAPAGYSPLHF. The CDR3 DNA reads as TGCAGTGCCCCGGCAGGGTACTCACCCCTCCACTTT.

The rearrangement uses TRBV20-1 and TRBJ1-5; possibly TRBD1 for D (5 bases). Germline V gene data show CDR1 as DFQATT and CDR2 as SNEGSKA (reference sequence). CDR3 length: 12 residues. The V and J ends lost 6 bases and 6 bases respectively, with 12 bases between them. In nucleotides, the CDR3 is TGCAGTGCAAGGGACTCTGGTCAGCCCCAGCATTTT. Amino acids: CSARDSGQPQHF.

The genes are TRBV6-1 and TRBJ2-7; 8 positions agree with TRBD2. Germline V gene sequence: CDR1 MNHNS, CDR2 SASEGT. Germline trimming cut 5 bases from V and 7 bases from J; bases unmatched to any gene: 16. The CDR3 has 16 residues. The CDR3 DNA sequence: TGTGCCAGCAGTCGGGAATCGACTAGCGCTCTCAGGGAGCAGTACTTC. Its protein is CASSRESTSALREQYF.

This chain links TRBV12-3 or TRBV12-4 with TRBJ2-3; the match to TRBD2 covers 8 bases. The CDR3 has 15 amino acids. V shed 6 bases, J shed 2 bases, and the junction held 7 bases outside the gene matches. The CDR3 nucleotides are TGTGCCAGCAGCATTCAACTAGCGGTCACAGATACGCAGTATTTT. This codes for CASSIQLAVTDTQYF.